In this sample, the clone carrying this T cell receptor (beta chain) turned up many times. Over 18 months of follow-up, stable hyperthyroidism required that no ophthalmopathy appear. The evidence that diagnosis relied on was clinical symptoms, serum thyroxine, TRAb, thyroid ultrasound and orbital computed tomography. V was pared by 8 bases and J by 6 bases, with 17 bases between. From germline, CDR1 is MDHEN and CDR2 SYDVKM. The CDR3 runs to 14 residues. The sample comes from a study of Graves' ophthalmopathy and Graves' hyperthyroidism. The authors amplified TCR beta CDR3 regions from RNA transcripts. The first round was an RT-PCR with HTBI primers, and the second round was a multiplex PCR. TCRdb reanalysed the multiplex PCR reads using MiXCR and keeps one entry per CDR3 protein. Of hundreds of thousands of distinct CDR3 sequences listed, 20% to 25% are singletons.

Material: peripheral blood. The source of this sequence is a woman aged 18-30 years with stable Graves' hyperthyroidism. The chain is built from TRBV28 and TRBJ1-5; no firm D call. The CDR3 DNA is TGTGCCAGCCAGTTTTTGGGTGGGGTTCAGCCCCAGCATTTT. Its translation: CASQFLGGVQPQHF.